The 14 T cell receptor beta chains given below trace back to one sample, sequenced in a study of T cell changes during pregnancy in multiple sclerosis. Repertoires were generated with immunoSEQ multiplex PCR, while TCRdb's copy carries only in-frame clones and drops some. The table shows roughly 76,000 clones, with around 90% occurring only once. Specimen: CD4+ T cells from peripheral blood mononuclear cells, collected in the second trimester of pregnancy. These TCRs come from a female donor with multiple sclerosis, enrolled in a pregnancy study.

Notes on this clone: The junction differs from germline at one of its ends, possibly a read error. The chain employs TRBV9 and TRBJ1-1; a weak D match, TRBD1 (5 bases). The length of the CDR3 is 13 residues. Germline values: CDR1 SGDLS, CDR2 YYNGEE. As DNA, the CDR3 is TGTGCCAGCAGAGTAGAGGGGCTGGGGGGAGCTTTCTTT. This gives the protein CASRVEGLGGAFF.

A single count supports this clone. J is TRBJ2-6 and V is TRBV5-1; TRBD1 agrees at 10 bases. The germline gives CDR1 SGHRS, CDR2 YFSETQ. The CDR3 length is 16 residues. J lost 0 bases, V lost 5 bases, and 2 bases had no gene match. The CDR3 DNA is TGCGCCAGCAGTGACAGGGGGCGCTCTGGGGCCAACGTCCTGACTTTC. Its translation is CASSDRGRSGANVLTF.

The J gene is TRBJ2-7, the V gene TRBV5-6, with 9 bases matching TRBD1. This CDR3 is 15 amino acids long. Germline CDR1 SGHDT, CDR2 YYEEEE. After removal of 2 bases from V and 2 bases from J, the junction contained 5 bases not matched to a gene. The CDR3 DNA follows: TGTGCCAGCAGCTTCTCCGGGACAGGGACCTACGAGCAGTACTTC. Its translation is CASSFSGTGTYEQYF.

This chain connects TRBV4-3 to TRBJ2-3, with unresolved D. The CDR3 contains 14 residues. Germline-derived CDR1 and CDR2 are LGHNA and YSLEER. V was cut by 1 base and J by 0 bases, with 5 bases left in between. CDR3 sequence reads: CASSQGVSTDTQYF. In nucleotides, the CDR3 is TGCGCCAGCAGCCAAGGTGTAAGCACAGATACGCAGTATTTT.

This rearrangement joins TRBV27 to TRBJ2-7; D uncertain. CDR1 is MNHEY, CDR2 SMNVEV, per germline (reference sequence). CDR3 length equals 12 residues. Deletions cut 6 bases from V and 3 bases from J, with 9 bases between. The CDR3 here is CASSADVYEQYF. CDR3 DNA: TGTGCCAGCAGCGCGGATGTCTACGAGCAGTACTTC.

This clone appeared once. J is TRBJ2-4 and V is TRBV30; 11 bases agree with TRBD2. The CDR3 extends over 14 amino acids. CDR1 and CDR2 (germline): GTSNPN, SVGIG (reference sequence). J lost 2 bases, V lost 8 bases, and 5 bases had no gene match. The CDR3 nucleotides are TGTGCCCAGCGACTAGCGGGATCCAAAAACATTCAGTACTTC. Its protein product is CAQRLAGSKNIQYF.

This clone has just one count. Distinct nucleotide sequences in the sample also encode this CDR3. This chain uses TRBV5-1 with TRBJ1-1, with a tentative D call TRBD1 (6 bases). Germline lookup yields CDR1 SGHRS and CDR2 YFSETQ. CDR3 length: 14 amino acids. Between the trimmed V and J ends, which lost 0 bases and 1 base, there was a span of 7 bases. The CDR3 is CASSLDRANTEAFF. DNA of the CDR3: TGCGCCAGCAGCTTGGACAGGGCGAACACTGAAGCTTTCTTT.

This clone was counted a single time. V gene TRBV6-1 combines with J gene TRBJ1-1; possibly TRBD1 for D (6 bases). CDR1 is MNHNS and CDR2 is SASEGT in the germline V gene. The length of the CDR3 is 13 residues. The V end was cut by 8 bases, the J end by 5 bases, with 15 bases between. The CDR3 DNA follows: TGTGCCAGCCCGATGGGGGGGCGTACTGAAGCTTTCTTT. Its translation: CASPMGGRTEAFF.

The CDR3 sequence is CASSLSGGSNEKLFF. CDR3 nucleotide sequence: TGTGCCAGCAGCCTGAGTGGGGGGAGTAACGAAAAACTGTTTTTT. The chain employs TRBV7-3 and TRBJ1-4; D is possibly TRBD1 (5 bases). V was trimmed by 5 bases and J by 8 bases, leaving 18 bases between them. Germline CDR1 SGHTA, CDR2 FQGTGA. CDR3 size: 15 residues. Using reference TRBV7-3 and TRBJ1-4 for the parts outside the CDR3, the full variable domain is GAGVSQTPSNKVTEKGKYVELRCDPISGHTALYWYRQSLGQGPEFLIYFQGTGAADDSGLPNDRFFAVRPEGSVSTLKIQRTERGDSAVYLCASSLSGGSNEKLFFGSGTQLSVL.

This chain joins TRBV29-1 and TRBJ1-2, with TRBD1 as a possible D gene (5 bases). The CDR3 consists of 15 residues. The germline gives CDR1 SQVTM, CDR2 ANQGSEA. Trimming left V 3 bases short and J 0 bases short, with 14 bases between. The CDR3 DNA reads as TGCAGCGTTGACCTGGTGGACACAACTAACTATGGCTACACCTTC. Protein product: CSVDLVDTTNYGYTF.

V gene TRBV30 combines with J gene TRBJ2-2; D is ambiguous. CDR3 size: 14 residues. Germline CDR1 is GTSNPN and CDR2 is SVGIG (reference sequence). The V end lost 2 bases, the J end lost 0 bases, and 7 bases lay between the germline ends. CDR3 DNA: TGTGCCTGGAGTATCCCCTCGAACACCGGGGAGCTGTTTTTT. Translating gives CAWSIPSNTGELFF.

The chain joins TRBV4-1 to TRBJ1-4; D gene unclear. CDR1 is MGHRA and CDR2 is YSYEKL in the germline V gene. Trimming pared 0 bases from V and 8 bases from J, leaving 13 bases between. The length of the CDR3 is 15 residues. This CDR3 reads CASSQDLVPGEKLFF. CDR3 nucleotides: TGCGCCAGCAGCCAAGATTTGGTCCCGGGGGAAAAACTGTTTTTT.

In this sample, this clone turned up a few times. The chain has TRBV19 and TRBJ1-1; tentative D call: TRBD1 (6 bases). Germline CDR1 reads LNHDA; CDR2 reads SQIVND (reference sequence). The CDR3 extends over 14 amino acids. Trimming left V 10 bases short and J 0 bases short, with 15 bases between. The CDR3 coding sequence is TGTGCCACAAGCCGGGACACCGTGAACACTGAAGCTTTCTTT. It is translated as CATSRDTVNTEAFF.

This clone occurred a few times. The gene calls are TRBV5-4 and TRBJ1-1; 10 bases line up with TRBD1. CDR1 SGHNT and CDR2 YYREEE come from the germline V gene (reference sequence). The CDR3 totals 15 residues. Unmatched junction bases numbered 9, after V lost 4 bases and J lost 6 bases. CDR3: CASSGTGAGSAEAFF. CDR3 sequence (DNA): TGTGCCAGCAGCGGGACAGGGGCTGGTAGCGCTGAAGCTTTCTTT.